This record covers a single T cell receptor beta chain. Read sequence stops 3 residues before the CDR3 end, and the germline J gene provides the missing end. This CDR3 spans 13 amino acids. V gave up 1 base and J gave up 8 bases; unmatched junction bases: 3. Germline values: CDR1 SGHTA, CDR2 FQGNSA. The data belong to a study of T cells in women clearing cervical HPV infection. About the research overall: Donors had HPV16-related CIN3 or worse; 2 had invasive cancer. Case blood drawn at lesion detection; control blood after infection cleared.

immunoSEQ multiplex PCR used an average of roughly 1,300 ng genomic DNA. The data were produced by immunoSEQ multiplex PCR, yet TCRdb's version contains in-frame clones alone and is incomplete. The specimen's table records under 35,000 clones. Material: blood buffy coat. This sequence originates from a woman between 18 and 69 years old with a cervical HPV16 infection that either progressed to CIN3+ or cleared (not recorded which). V is TRBV7-2 and J is TRBJ2-3; 7 nucleotides match TRBD1. The CDR3 here is CASSLEPGGTQYF. The part of the CDR3 DNA that was read is TGTGCCAGCAGCTTAGAACCAGGGGGTACG.